This T cell receptor beta chain was identified in a study of shared clonotypes between healthy human individuals. Assay used: immunoSEQ multiplex PCR; TCRdb lists only in-frame clones, some missing. The sample contains millions of clones, approximately 95% of which appear only once. Naive CD8 cells comprised CD45RO-negative, CCR7-positively selected cells, excluding terminally differentiated effector memory CD45RA+ cells. The V end lost 3 bases, the J end lost 1 base, and 11 bases lay between the germline ends. This CDR3 contains 15 residues. Germline V gene sequence: CDR1 MGHRA, CDR2 YSYEKL. The chain is built from TRBV4-1 and TRBJ2-3; weak D call: TRBD2 (5 bases). The sequence came from a man between 18 and 29 years old in good health. Sequencing input: naive CD8+ T cells sorted from blood. The CDR3, as DNA: TGCGCCAGCAGCCAGAGAACTAGTGGCACAGATACGCAGTATTTT. This encodes CASSQRTSGTDTQYF.